The 24 T cell receptor beta chains reported below all come from one sample, sequenced in a study of tumor-infiltrating lymphocytes in oesophageal squamous cell carcinoma. TCRdb passed the PCR reads through MiXCR, listing each CDR3 protein once. The sample contains over 9,500 distinct CDR3 sequences, roughly half of which appear only once. Sequencing was carried out using normal esophageal tissue next to the tumor. These receptors were taken from a male donor with esophageal squamous cell carcinoma.

This clonotype rates as medium-sized (0.01 to 0.1%). V and J are TRBV19 and TRBJ2-3; 8 positions agree with TRBD1. The CDR3 extends over 16 amino acids. Trimming removed 3 bases from V and 5 bases from J; junction bases left unmatched: 10. CDR1 is LNHDA and CDR2 is SQIVND in the germline V gene (reference sequence). This CDR3 reads CASSIFLRGLEDTQYF. The CDR3 nucleotides read TGTGCCAGTAGTATCTTTCTCAGGGGGCTTGAAGATACGCAGTATTTT.

The table lists this clonotype with a few counts. Sequence at one end of the junction differs from germline and may be a read error. The rearrangement links TRBV18 to TRBJ1-6; D unresolved. The CDR3 totals 13 residues. Germline V gives CDR1 KGHSH, CDR2 LQKENI. CDR3 in amino acids: CATRSSYNSPLHF. The DNA of the CDR3 is TGTGCCACTCGAAGCTCCTATAATTCACCCCTCCACTTC.

This clonotype was counted at least ten times. The CDR3 loop reads CASSSGQGHYEQYF. In DNA form, the CDR3 reads TGTGCCAGCAGCTCCGGACAGGGGCACTACGAGCAGTACTTC. The V and J genes are TRBV11-2 and TRBJ2-7; TRBD1 matches 9 bases. This CDR3 is built from 14 residues. With 4 bases clipped from V and 3 bases from J, the junction kept 4 bases outside the gene matches. From germline, CDR1 is SGHAT and CDR2 FQNNGV.

Note on this clonotype: In this CDR3 the conserved last residue, phenylalanine or tryptophan, is missing, so a read error is likely. The limits of the CDR3 on the DNA are not certain, so only TCRdb's listed CDR3 is given. CDR3 protein: CASSPTQGGNSPLHFGP. V and J are TRBV7-8 and TRBJ2-3; the table's D call, TRBD2, was not checked against the DNA. The length of the CDR3 is 17 amino acids, counting both ends. Germline V CDR1 and CDR2: SGHVS, FQNEAQ.

A single count supports this clonotype. The chain joins TRBV7-2 to TRBJ2-7; 7 bases map to TRBD1. The J call is in doubt because the DNA end fits TRBJ2-5 better. This CDR3 contains 17 residues. Germline V gene data show CDR1 as SGHTA and CDR2 as FQGNSA. The chain's CDR3 is CASSLALGQSRKETQYF. CDR3 bases: TGTGCCAGCAGCTTAGCTTTGGGACAGTCGCGAAAAGAGACCCAGTACTTC.

J is TRBJ1-2 and V is TRBV9; TRBD1 might be the D (5 bases). Germline CDR1 and CDR2: SGDLS and YYNGEE. The CDR3 loop spans 14 amino acids. The V end lost 0 bases, the J end lost 5 bases, and 11 bases lay between the germline ends. The CDR3 sequence is CASSVDWDGYGYTF. As DNA, the CDR3 is TGTGCCAGCAGCGTAGATTGGGACGGATATGGCTACACCTTC.

V gene TRBV7-6 combines with J gene TRBJ2-6; 8 positions match TRBD2. Trimming removed 5 bases from V and 0 bases from J; junction bases left unmatched: 6. Germline lookup yields CDR1 SGHVS and CDR2 FNYEAQ. The CDR3 extends over 17 amino acids. The CDR3 nucleotides read TGTGCCAGCAGCACCGGGACTAGAACCTCTGGGGCCAACGTCCTGACTTTC. Protein sequence: CASSTGTRTSGANVLTF. The full variable domain, in which reference TRBV7-6 and TRBJ2-6 provide the parts outside the CDR3, is GAGVSQSPRYKVTKRGQDVALRCDPISGHVSLYWYRQALGQGPEFLTYFNYEAQQDKSGLPNDRFSAERPEGSISTLTIQRTEQRDSAMYRCASSTGTRTSGANVLTFGAGSRLTVL.

In its sample, this clonotype was seen a few times. A junction end diverges from the germline sequence, so it may reflect a read error. J is TRBJ2-3 and V is TRBV7-2; perhaps TRBD1 as D (5 bases). The CDR3 runs 14 residues. Germline V gene lookup returns CDR1 SGHTA and CDR2 FQGNSA. The CDR3 nucleotides are TGTGCCAGCGGCTTAGGTCAGGGTACAGATACGCAGTATTTT. Translation: CASGLGQGTDTQYF.

The genes are TRBV24-1 and TRBJ2-3, with TRBD1 identical over 9 bases. TRBJ2-7 matches the DNA end more closely, so the J call is doubtful. The CDR3 is 17 residues long. Germline values: CDR1 KGHDR, CDR2 SFDVKD. As DNA, the CDR3 is TGTGCCACCAGTAGTGTACCCCTCCCGGGACAGGGAGTAGAGCAGTACTTC. This sequence encodes CATSSVPLPGQGVEQYF.

There are many counts of this clonotype. This chain uses TRBV6-6 with TRBJ2-5; unclear D gene. CDR1 is MNHNY, CDR2 SVGAGI, per germline (reference sequence). Trimming removed 2 bases from V and 0 bases from J, with 7 bases in between. This CDR3 is 14 amino acids long. For the CDR3, the DNA is TGTGCCAGCAGTTACGACGGAAACCAAGAGACCCAGTACTTC. Its translation: CASSYDGNQETQYF.

This clonotype has only a few counts. The chain couples TRBV4-1 to TRBJ1-2; weak D call: TRBD1 (5 bases). Germline V gene sequence: CDR1 MGHRA, CDR2 YSYEKL. V was pared by 0 bases and J by 0 bases, with 8 bases between. CDR3 length: 15 amino acids. CDR3 amino acids: CASSQDPGANYGYTF. The DNA for the CDR3 is TGCGCCAGCAGCCAAGATCCGGGGGCTAACTATGGCTACACCTTC.

About this clonotype: No DNA is shown, since the ends of the CDR3 on it are uncertain; the CDR3 is the one TCRdb lists. V and J are TRBV7-5 and TRBJ2-7; the table calls TRBD2, which could not be checked here. TRBV7-5 is described as a pseudogene. The CDR3 contains 19 residues when both ends are counted. The CDR3 is CISVPEAGLAEGSNNEQFF.

Relative to its sample, this clonotype is medium-sized. The chain couples TRBV11-2 to TRBJ2-1; TRBD1 aligns across 9 bases. In germline, CDR1 is SGHAT, CDR2 FQNNGV. Trimming removed 0 bases from V and 4 bases from J; junction bases left unmatched: 10. CDR3 length equals 18 residues. CDR3 region: CASSLDPSGTGSYNEQFF. The CDR3 nucleotides read TGTGCCAGCAGCTTAGACCCTTCCGGGACAGGGAGTTACAATGAGCAGTTCTTC.

CDR3 DNA: TGTGCCAGCAGCCCCTCGGACGGGAGGCGGGCAGATACGCAGTATTTT. This encodes CASSPSDGRRADTQYF. The chain recombines TRBV7-2 with TRBJ2-3; 7 bases are a match to TRBD2. Losses at the gene ends were 5 bases for V and 4 bases for J; bases not matched to a gene: 12. Germline CDR1 is SGHTA and CDR2 is FQGNSA. The CDR3 extends over 16 amino acids. Looking up the rest from reference TRBV7-2 and TRBJ2-3 gives the full variable domain: GAGVSQSPSNKVTEKGKDVELRCDPISGHTALYWYRQSLGQGLEFLIYFQGNSAPDKSGLPSDRFSAERTGGSVSTLTIQRTQQEDSAVYLCASSPSDGRRADTQYFGPGTRLTVL.

The chain joins TRBV12-3 or TRBV12-4 to TRBJ2-4, with TRBD2 identical over 9 bases. The J call could be wrong; TRBJ2-5 is a better fit for the DNA end. The CDR3 is made up of 13 amino acids. DNA of the CDR3: TGTGCCAGCAGCCTAGCGGGAAGAGAGACCCAGTACTTC. Protein product: CASSLAGRETQYF.

The genes are TRBV27 and TRBJ2-1, with 12 bases that match TRBD2. Germline-derived CDR1 and CDR2 are MNHEY and SMNVEV (reference sequence). This CDR3 is 15 amino acids long. The V segment lost 6 bases and the J segment 6 bases; nucleotides outside the gene matches: 6. CDR3 region: CASRPGTSGFNEQFF. CDR3 sequence (DNA): TGTGCCAGCAGGCCCGGGACTAGCGGGTTCAATGAGCAGTTCTTC.

This clonotype was seen ten or more times. This is likely a read error, given that the CDR3 carries no conserved phenylalanine or tryptophan at its end. The limits of the CDR3 on the DNA are not certain, so only TCRdb's listed CDR3 is given. The chain couples TRBV7-9 to TRBJ2-6. The CDR3 is 8 residues long, counting both termini. Germline V lookup: CDR1 SEHNR, CDR2 FQNEAQ (reference sequence). This chain's CDR3 is CASSLKMG.

This clonotype was seen a handful of times. This rearrangement joins TRBV7-2 to TRBJ2-1; D gene unclear. CDR3 size: 15 residues. Germline lookup yields CDR1 SGHTA and CDR2 FQGNSA. With 1 base removed from V and 0 bases from J, the gap between germline ends came to 7 bases. CDR3 amino acids: CASSLDVSSYNEQFF. Here the CDR3 DNA reads TGTGCCAGCAGCTTAGATGTCAGCTCCTACAATGAGCAGTTCTTC.

This clonotype appeared once. The CDR3 does not end in the conserved phenylalanine or tryptophan, so this is likely a read error. The DNA is left out, because the CDR3 cannot be placed on it with certainty; the CDR3 is given as TCRdb lists it. The CDR3 here is CASNDRGRVEQFFGA. This chain connects TRBV28 to TRBJ2-6; the tabulated D call, TRBD1, remains unverified against the DNA. Germline CDR1 and CDR2: MDHEN and SYDVKM. The CDR3 is 15 residues long, counting both termini.

The chain combines TRBV5-4 with TRBJ2-5; D gene unclear. The J call is uncertain, as TRBJ2-1 better fits the DNA end. Germline lookup yields CDR1 SGHNT and CDR2 YYREEE (reference sequence). This CDR3 region has 12 residues. This CDR3 reads CASSPNSYEQFF. CDR3 coding DNA: TGTGCCAGCAGCCCTAACAGCTATGAGCAGTTCTTC.

J is TRBJ2-4 and V is TRBV28, with D tentatively TRBD1 (6 bases). CDR3 length: 15 amino acids. CDR1 MDHEN and CDR2 SYDVKM come from the germline V gene. V lost 5 bases and J 1 base, leaving 12 bases between the germline ends. CDR3 amino acids: CASSTGSAAKNIQYF. The CDR3 bases are TGTGCCAGCAGTACAGGGAGTGCGGCCAAAAACATTCAGTACTTC.

CDR3 region: CASSEAWTARTEAFF. The CDR3, as DNA: TGTGCCAGTAGTGAAGCGTGGACAGCCAGGACTGAAGCTTTCTTT. The chain carries TRBV19 and TRBJ1-1; D perhaps matches TRBD1 (6 bases). The ends were cut back, 5 bases at V and 5 bases at J, with 18 bases in the middle. Germline V lookup: CDR1 LNHDA, CDR2 SQIVND (reference sequence). The CDR3 contains 15 residues.

This clonotype was seen a handful of times. The chain couples TRBV7-6 to TRBJ2-3; perhaps TRBD1 as D (6 bases). There are 14 residues in the CDR3. Germline CDR1 reads SGHVS; CDR2 reads FNYEAQ. The V end was cut by 1 base, the J end by 4 bases, with 9 bases between. The CDR3 sequence is CASSLETGSDTQYF. CDR3 bases: TGTGCCAGCAGCTTAGAGACAGGTTCAGATACGCAGTATTTT.

V and J are TRBV28 and TRBJ2-4; the D gene is possibly TRBD1 (5 bases). With the DNA end fitting TRBJ1-2 better, the J assignment may be wrong. The CDR3 totals 13 residues. Per the germline V gene, CDR1 is MDHEN and CDR2 is SYDVKM. CDR3 loop: CASTSARGGGYTF. CDR3 DNA sequence: TGTGCCAGCACCTCAGCCCGTGGGGGTGGCTACACCTTC.